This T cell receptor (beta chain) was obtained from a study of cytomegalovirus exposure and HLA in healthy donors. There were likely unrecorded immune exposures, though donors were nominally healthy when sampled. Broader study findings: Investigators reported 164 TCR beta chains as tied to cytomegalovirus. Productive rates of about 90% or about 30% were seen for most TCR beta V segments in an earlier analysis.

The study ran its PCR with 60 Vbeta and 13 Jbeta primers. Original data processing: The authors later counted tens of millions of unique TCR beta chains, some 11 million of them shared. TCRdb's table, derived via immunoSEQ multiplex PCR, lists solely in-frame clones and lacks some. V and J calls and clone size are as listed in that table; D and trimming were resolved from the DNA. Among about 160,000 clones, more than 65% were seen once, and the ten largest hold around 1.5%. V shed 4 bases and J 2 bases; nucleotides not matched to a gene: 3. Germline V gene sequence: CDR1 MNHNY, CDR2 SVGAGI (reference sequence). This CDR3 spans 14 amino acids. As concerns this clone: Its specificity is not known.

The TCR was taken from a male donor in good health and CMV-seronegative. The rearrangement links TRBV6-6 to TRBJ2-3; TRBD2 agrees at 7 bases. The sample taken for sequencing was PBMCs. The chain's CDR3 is CASSSAGYTDTQYF. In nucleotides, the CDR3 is TGTGCCAGCAGTTCAGCGGGGTACACAGATACGCAGTATTTT.